The sample holds one count of the clone carrying this T cell receptor (beta chain). Its target is unknown. The junction does not match germline at one end; this may be a read error. This CDR3 has 14 residues. Germline V CDR1 and CDR2: DFQATT, SNEGSKA (reference sequence). These data are taken from a study of T cells after yellow fever vaccination. General study results and limits: Subsequent to the booster, the majority of primary-vaccination clones reappeared (96% CD4, 88% CD8).

Template-switching 5'RACE yielded the TCR cDNA; a universal primer site and UMIs were added in the process. TCRdb re-analysed the 5' RACE reads in MiXCR, keeping a single row per CDR3 protein. The sample lists around 610,000 distinct CDR3 sequences, roughly 14% occurring once. The TCR was taken from a man aged 25 to 40 who received the YFV17D yellow fever vaccine. The source was PBMCs, collected on the day of the yellow fever booster vaccination. This chain connects TRBV20-1 to TRBJ2-1; maybe TRBD2 (7 bases). CDR3 nucleotide sequence: TGCTGTGCTAGCCCGGGAGGCCAGGGGAATGAGCAGTTCTTC. Residues: CCASPGGQGNEQFF.